This T cell receptor (beta chain) originates from a study of identical twins (dated by TCRdb to the mid-2010s). Notes on the research overall: TCR alpha and beta repertoires from monozygotic twins, unrelated adults of various ages and cord blood were deep-sequenced to test whether fetal clonotypes persist. Replicate twin experiments were performed at different times using different library preparation protocols to rule out contamination.

This clonotype was detected a few times. Its target antigen remains unknown. No base qualities exist here, and no much larger clone lies one base off it. All donors were healthy Caucasians. The twin cohort comprised three pairs of female monozygotic twins, all aged roughly 18 to 30 years. Peripheral blood mononuclear cells were used as the source from which RNA for TCR libraries was isolated. The cysteine opens and the phenylalanine closes a CDR3 of 15 amino acids. The entry retains the CDR3 DNA only, 45 bases that are in frame from base 1. Germline trimming amounts to 5 bases on V and 4 bases on J, with 7 as the count of junction bases outside the gene matches. CDR1 and CDR2 are drawn from the germline V gene: SGHTA, FQGNSA. The protocol used for the library was 5' RACE. The sequencing machine was an Illumina HiSeq 2000. Template switching introduced a universal primer binding site; the final cDNA contained a unique molecular identifier, enabling accurate counting of TCR cDNA molecules. First-strand cDNA for TCR alpha and beta chains was synthesized from specific primers in the conserved constant-segment region. To control for contamination, each cDNA library was double barcoded with a SMART-Mk sample barcode plus Illumina barcodes. Two successive PCR steps introduced TruSeq adapter sequences along with Illumina sample barcodes. The Illumina HiSeq platform was used with custom primers to sequence TCR alpha and beta cDNA libraries. In the original analysis: Raw reads were processed with MiGEC to extract unique molecular identifiers, and MiXCR was used to determine CDR3 positions. Recombination models were inferred per individual with the repgenHMM and IGoR tools using an EM algorithm. The analysis of shared clonotypes was done with the tcR package in R, with sharing normalized by the product of cloneset sizes. Out-of-frame nonproductive sequences were analyzed to study raw recombination free of thymic and clonal selection effects. TCRdb's own reprocessing of the public reads used fastp at Q25 and MiXCR and kept productive beta chains. Rows are combined by CDR3 protein, so each entry shows the most common genes and DNA. It is TCRdb's table, rather than the study itself, that gives the V and J calls and clone size. In all, the sample holds 450,000 to 650,000 distinct CDR3 sequences, and 7.5% to 10% of those were seen once. Roughly 3% of the sample is in the top ten clones.

Study-wide conclusions, independent of this receptor: Excess twin sharing in beta out-of-frame sequences was weaker because fewer shared sequences lowered the signal-to-noise ratio. In monozygotic twins, recombination models systematically underestimated out-of-frame TCR alpha sharing, but the models matched the sharing seen between unrelated individuals. Compared with coincidental sharing between unrelated individuals, out-of-frame TCR alpha sequences shared between twins showed an excess of sequences with low generation probability. Fewer insertions were carried by abundant cord blood beta clonotypes; a weaker similar trend was observed in young adult naive repertoires, while no such trend was observed in memory repertoires. Invariant T cells such as MAIT and iNKT could partly confound zero-insertion analyses, though diverse VJ usage argued against this for most clonotypes. Because the same donors could not be followed over many years, conclusions were based on cross-sectional statistical analysis.

The same sample was also studied in work on yellow fever vaccine responses in identical twins. The second source states: According to the authors, in identical twins the way T cells responded to vaccination appeared partly convergent and partly personalized. In identical twins, the study followed T cell clones that responded to the vaccine with precision.

The source is a woman between 18 and 29 years old in good health. The chain is made from TRBV7-2 and TRBJ2-2; TRBD1 fits 7 bases in the junction. The sequenced sample consisted of PBMCs. The DNA sequence is TGTGCCAGCAGCCCTAATACAGGGGCCACCGGGGAGCTGTTTTTT. This gives the protein CASSPNTGATGELFF.